The 30 T cell receptor beta chains given below trace back to one sample, sequenced in a study of shared clonotypes between healthy human individuals. This table comes from immunoSEQ multiplex PCR, and its TCRdb copy is limited to in-frame clones, with some not included. The sample contains approximately 470,000 clones, around 80% of which appear only once. Sequenced material: PBMCs. These receptors were collected from a woman aged 40 to 49 in good health. Some clones in this sample may be carry-over from other donors' samples.

The V gene is TRBV7-2, the J gene TRBJ1-2; D ambiguous. Germline lookup yields CDR1 SGHTA and CDR2 FQGNSA. The CDR3 sequence is 12 residues long. V gave up 5 bases and J gave up 4 bases, with 8 bases separating them. The CDR3 is CASSGVGYGYTF. CDR3 DNA: TGTGCCAGCAGCGGAGTGGGCTATGGCTACACCTTC.

The genes are TRBV11-2 and TRBJ2-3; TRBD2 is a possible D gene (5 bases). V gave up 6 bases and J gave up 4 bases, with 14 bases separating them. CDR1 is SGHAT, CDR2 FQNNGV, per germline. CDR3 length: 14 amino acids. CDR3 amino acids: CASRLGKDADTQYF. The CDR3 nucleotides are TGTGCCAGCAGGCTCGGGAAGGACGCAGATACGCAGTATTTT.

This chain joins TRBV18 and TRBJ1-3; 7 bases match TRBD1. V dropped 1 base and J dropped 1; count of bases not matched to a gene: 7. CDR3 size: 17 residues. CDR1 is KGHSH and CDR2 is LQKENI in the germline V gene. CDR3 in amino acids: CASSPRPGQKSGNTIYF. CDR3 nucleotide sequence: TGTGCCAGCTCACCACGTCCGGGACAGAAGTCTGGAAACACCATATATTTT. The full variable domain, with the rest looked up from reference TRBV18 and TRBJ1-3, is NAGVMQNPRHLVRRRGQEARLRCSPMKGHSHVYWYRQLPEEGLKFMVYLQKENIIDESGMPKERFSAEFPKEGPSILRIQQVVRGDSAAYFCASSPRPGQKSGNTIYFGEGSWLTVV.

The chain couples TRBV2 to TRBJ2-5; unclear D gene. The CDR3 extends over 12 amino acids. The germline gives CDR1 SNHLY, CDR2 FYNNEI. V lost 7 bases, J lost 2 bases, and 8 bases lay in between. CDR3 protein: CASKEGQETQYF. In DNA form, the CDR3 reads TGTGCCAGCAAGGAAGGTCAAGAGACCCAGTACTTC.

The chain links TRBV7-8 to TRBJ1-1; D ambiguous. Germline V gives CDR1 SGHVS, CDR2 FQNEAQ. Deletions cut 3 bases from V and 1 base from J, with 9 bases between. The CDR3 runs 14 residues. The CDR3 nucleotides read TGTGCCAGCAGCTTGCTCGACGGGAACACTGAAGCTTTCTTT. It encodes CASSLLDGNTEAFF.

The chain links TRBV11-3 to TRBJ2-1; 12 nucleotides align to TRBD2. The CDR3 totals 16 residues. CDR1 is SGHNT, CDR2 YENEEA, per germline. V lost 0 bases and J lost 5; bases outside the gene matches: 2. The chain's CDR3 is CASSLEGTSGHNEQFF. In nucleotides, the CDR3 is TGTGCCAGCAGCTTAGAAGGGACTAGCGGGCACAATGAGCAGTTCTTC. The entire variable domain, with the rest obtained from reference TRBV11-3 and TRBJ2-1, is as follows: EAGVVQSPRYKIIEKKQPVAFWCNPISGHNTLYWYLQNLGQGPELLIRYENEEAVDDSQLPKDRFSAERLKGVDSTLKIQPAELGDSAVYLCASSLEGTSGHNEQFFGPGTRLTVL.

The CDR3 here is CASSSPGYEQYF. CDR3 in DNA: TGTGCCAGCAGTTCCCCGGGGTACGAGCAGTACTTC. The chain uses TRBV6-5 and TRBJ2-7, with a weak D call TRBD2 (5 bases). V lost 4 bases, J lost 4 bases, and 8 bases lay in between. The length of the CDR3 is 12 residues. Germline values: CDR1 MNHEY, CDR2 SVGAGI.

This clone was observed a handful of times. The chain uses TRBV19 and TRBJ2-2; D perhaps matches TRBD1 (6 bases). Germline CDR1 and CDR2: LNHDA and SQIVND (reference sequence). V was pared by 7 bases and J by 3 bases, with 12 bases between. CDR3 length equals 14 residues. CDR3 protein: CASIMAGDTGELFF. CDR3 DNA sequence: TGTGCCAGTATAATGGCAGGGGACACCGGGGAGCTGTTTTTT.

V and J are TRBV30 and TRBJ2-3, with a possible D match to TRBD1 (5 bases). CDR3 length: 13 residues. V was trimmed by 2 bases and J by 4 bases, leaving 10 bases between them. In germline, CDR1 is GTSNPN, CDR2 SVGIG (reference sequence). This CDR3 reads CAWSRGSPDTQYF. The CDR3 coding sequence is TGTGCCTGGAGTAGGGGTAGCCCAGATACGCAGTATTTT. The full variable domain, completed using reference TRBV30 and TRBJ2-3, is SQTIHQWPATLVQPVGSPLSLECTVEGTSNPNLYWYRQAAGRGLQLLFYSVGIGQISSEVPQNLSASRPQDRQFILSSKKLLLSDSGFYLCAWSRGSPDTQYFGPGTRLTVL.

The V call is TRBV11-2, the J call TRBJ2-3, with D unclear. The CDR3 is 14 amino acids. The germline gives CDR1 SGHAT, CDR2 FQNNGV. The V end was cut by 0 bases, the J end by 5 bases, with 9 bases between. CDR3 protein: CASSLDLNLDTQYF. The CDR3 region has the DNA TGTGCCAGCAGCTTAGATCTGAACCTAGATACGCAGTATTTT.

The chain carries TRBV10-3 and TRBJ2-7; either TRBD1 or TRBD2 may supply D (5 bases each). CDR3 length equals 14 residues. The germline V gene has CDR1 ENHRY and CDR2 SYGVKD. Trimming shortened V by 10 bases and J by 3 bases, and 19 bases separated the two germline ends. CDR3 sequence reads: CATTTGTANYEQYF. The CDR3, as DNA: TGTGCCACCACGACCGGGACCGCAAACTACGAGCAGTACTTC.

V and J are TRBV2 and TRBJ2-2; D unresolved. Trimming pared 7 bases from V and 0 bases from J, leaving 0 bases between. There are 11 residues in the CDR3. Germline-derived CDR1 and CDR2 are SNHLY and FYNNEI. In DNA form, the CDR3 reads TGTGCCAGCACGAACACCGGGGAGCTGTTTTTT. Translation: CASTNTGELFF.

This clone was observed once. The chain employs TRBV7-8 and TRBJ2-3; perhaps TRBD1 as D (6 bases). This CDR3 spans 14 amino acids. Trimming stripped 7 bases from V and 0 bases from J, with 11 bases between. Germline V gives CDR1 SGHVS, CDR2 FQNEAQ. The CDR3 nucleotides are TGTGCCAGCACCGAACAGGGTAGCACAGATACGCAGTATTTT. Translating gives CASTEQGSTDTQYF.

This clone came up once. V usage is TRBV10-2 and J usage is TRBJ2-1, with D possibly being TRBD1 (5 bases). Germline assignment: CDR1 WSHSY and CDR2 SAAADI. V lost 10 bases to trimming and J lost 0 bases, with 16 bases between them. The CDR3 totals 15 residues. This CDR3 reads CAIQYRGSSYNEQFF. CDR3 DNA: TGCGCCATACAGTATAGGGGCAGCTCCTACAATGAGCAGTTCTTC.

This chain links TRBV6-4 with TRBJ2-7; 8 nucleotides agree with TRBD2. This CDR3 contains 17 residues. V gave up 4 bases and J gave up 0 bases; unmatched junction bases: 11. CDR1 MRHNA and CDR2 SNTAGT come from the germline V gene. Written as DNA, the CDR3 is TGTGCCAGCAGTGCTGTGGGACTAGGCTTGGACTCCTACGAGCAGTACTTC. The encoded protein is CASSAVGLGLDSYEQYF.

V usage is TRBV29-1 and J usage is TRBJ2-3; a possible D gene is TRBD2 (5 bases). The CDR3 covers 14 residues. Germline lookup yields CDR1 SQVTM and CDR2 ANQGSEA. Trimming removed 3 bases from V and 4 bases from J, with 14 bases in between. The CDR3 sequence: CSVDKHGVADTQYF. CDR3 sequence (DNA): TGCAGCGTTGACAAACACGGGGTCGCAGATACGCAGTATTTT.

Concerning this clone itself: An end of the junction differs from the germline gene, which may be a read error. The chain employs TRBV7-7 and TRBJ2-3; D possibly corresponds to TRBD1 (5 bases). From germline, CDR1 is SSHAT and CDR2 FNYEAQ (reference sequence). The CDR3 has 15 residues. The CDR3 DNA reads as TGTGCTAGCAGCTTAGGGGTAGGCAGCACAGATACGCAGTATTTT. Protein: CASSLGVGSTDTQYF.

This clone has at least ten counts. The genes are TRBV27 and TRBJ2-5; 9 nucleotides agree with TRBD1. The J call may be wrong; the DNA end is better matched by TRBJ2-7. Per germline, CDR1 MNHEY and CDR2 SMNVEV (reference sequence). CDR3 length equals 13 residues. CDR3 sequence: CASSLGTGYEQYF. The DNA of the CDR3 is TGTGCCAGCAGTTTAGGGACAGGGTACGAGCAGTACTTC.

CDR3: CASSSRGLGGSFTEQFF. The CDR3 DNA reads as TGTGCCAGCAGCTCCCGGGGGTTGGGCGGGAGTTTTACTGAGCAGTTCTTC. The chain combines TRBV11-2 with TRBJ2-1; 7 nucleotides agree with TRBD2. The junction had 18 bases not matched to a gene; V was cut back by 4 bases and J by 9 bases. CDR3 length equals 17 residues. CDR1 and CDR2 from the germline V gene are SGHAT and FQNNGV. The full variable domain, completed using reference TRBV11-2 and TRBJ2-1, is EAGVAQSPRYKIIEKRQSVAFWCNPISGHATLYWYQQILGQGPKLLIQFQNNGVVDDSQLPKDRFSAERLKGVDSTLKIQPAKLEDSAVYLCASSSRGLGGSFTEQFFGPGTRLTVL.

The V call is TRBV4-1, the J call TRBJ2-7; TRBD2 matches at 7 bases. V lost 1 base, J lost 6 bases, and 6 bases stayed unmatched. Germline V gene data show CDR1 as MGHRA and CDR2 as YSYEKL. The CDR3 totals 14 residues. As DNA, the CDR3 is TGCGCCAGCAGCCAAGGCAATAGGGAGGGCGAGCAGTACTTC. Protein product: CASSQGNREGEQYF.

The chain uses TRBV25-1 and TRBJ2-1; 10 positions match TRBD2. This CDR3 comprises 16 residues. Germline trimming cut 2 bases from V and 7 bases from J; bases unmatched to any gene: 8. The V gene's germline CDR1 is MGHDK and CDR2 SYGVNS. The CDR3 protein is CASSETLAGAWNEQFF. CDR3 nucleotide sequence: TGTGCCAGCAGTGAAACCCTAGCGGGAGCATGGAATGAGCAGTTCTTC.

The DNA of the CDR3 is TGTGCCAGCAGCTTAGTGCCGGGAAACTACAATGAGCAGTTCTTC. Its translation: CASSLVPGNYNEQFF. The V gene is TRBV11-2, the J gene TRBJ2-1, with D maybe TRBD2 (5 bases). The CDR3 is 15 amino acids. V was cut by 1 base and J by 3 bases, with 10 bases left in between. Germline loops: CDR1 SGHAT, CDR2 FQNNGV.

This clone was observed a single time. The chain is built from TRBV7-2 and TRBJ2-1; D remains unclear. Germline CDR1 reads SGHTA; CDR2 reads FQGNSA. This CDR3 has 13 residues. With 1 base removed from V and 13 bases from J, the gap between germline ends came to 14 bases. CDR3 in DNA: TGTGCCAGCAGCTTAGGACCCCTCAACGATCAGTTCTTC. This encodes CASSLGPLNDQFF. Full variable domain (outside the CDR3, taken from reference TRBV7-2 and TRBJ2-1): GAGVSQSPSNKVTEKGKDVELRCDPISGHTALYWYRQSLGQGLEFLIYFQGNSAPDKSGLPSDRFSAERTGGSVSTLTIQRTQQEDSAVYLCASSLGPLNDQFFGPGTRLTVL.

This sequence joins TRBV5-1 and TRBJ2-1, with TRBD2 matching 11 bases. Trimming cost V 0 bases and J 7 bases; bases outside gene matches: 3. This CDR3 has 15 residues. Germline V gene data show CDR1 as SGHRS and CDR2 as YFSETQ. The CDR3 spells CASSLGLAGINEQFF. DNA of the CDR3: TGCGCCAGCAGCTTGGGACTAGCGGGAATTAATGAGCAGTTCTTC.

The chain employs TRBV28 and TRBJ2-5, with 9 bases that match TRBD1. The assigned J gene may be wrong: the sequence end matches TRBJ2-7 better. This CDR3 is built from 14 residues. CDR1 is MDHEN, CDR2 SYDVKM, per germline. This chain's CDR3 is CASSSGQGYYEQYF. CDR3 DNA sequence: TGTGCCAGCAGTTCGGGACAGGGATACTACGAGCAGTACTTC.

A word on this clone: Distinct nucleotide sequences in the sample also encode this CDR3. CDR3 in DNA: TGCGCCAGCAGCTTGAGGCAGGGGAACACTGAAGCTTTCTTT. Translation: CASSLRQGNTEAFF. The chain links TRBV5-1 to TRBJ1-1; D might be TRBD1 (5 bases). CDR1 is SGHRS and CDR2 is YFSETQ in the germline V gene. The CDR3 is 14 residues long. V was clipped by 1 base and J by 1 base, with 8 bases between them.

The rearrangement joins TRBV6-1 to TRBJ2-7; D is possibly TRBD1 or TRBD2 (5 bases each). Trimming shortened V by 3 bases and J by 1 base, and 16 bases separated the two germline ends. The V gene's germline CDR1 is MNHNS and CDR2 SASEGT. CDR3 length: 16 amino acids. CDR3 in DNA: TGTGCCAGCAGTGACGCCCGGGGACGGGCATCCTACGAGCAGTACTTC. This translates into CASSDARGRASYEQYF.

The chain couples TRBV2 to TRBJ1-5, with no clear D. CDR1 is SNHLY and CDR2 is FYNNEI in the germline V gene. The CDR3 runs 13 residues. Trimming left V 4 bases short and J 11 bases short, with 15 bases between. CDR3 bases: TGTGCCAGCAGTGCCCGATTGGGCTGGGCCCAGCATTTT. Protein: CASSARLGWAQHF.

The J gene is TRBJ2-5, the V gene TRBV19, with D unresolved. Trimming shortened V by 1 base and J by 9 bases, and 12 bases separated the two germline ends. The CDR3 runs 13 residues. Germline loops: CDR1 LNHDA, CDR2 SQIVND (reference sequence). DNA of the CDR3: TGTGCCAGTAGTATAGGGGGTCGAACGGCCCAGTACTTC. Protein product: CASSIGGRTAQYF. Full variable domain (outside the CDR3, taken from reference TRBV19 and TRBJ2-5): DGGITQSPKYLFRKEGQNVTLSCEQNLNHDAMYWYRQDPGQGLRLIYYSQIVNDFQKGDIAEGYSVSREKKESFPLTVTSAQKNPTAFYLCASSIGGRTAQYFGPGTRLLVL.

V gene TRBV30 combines with J gene TRBJ1-1; no firm D call. Germline CDR1 GTSNPN, CDR2 SVGIG (reference sequence). Trimming left V 4 bases short and J 0 bases short, with 12 bases between. The CDR3 consists of 14 residues. The CDR3 reads CAWTVRLMNTEAFF. CDR3 in DNA: TGTGCCTGGACAGTCAGGCTGATGAACACTGAAGCTTTCTTT.